Listed below are T cell receptor beta chains from one sample, sequenced in a study of CD8 T cells in Susac syndrome. TCRdb processed the immunoSEQ multiplex PCR reads anew with MiXCR; each CDR3 protein has one entry. In the table there are around 170,000 distinct CDR3 sequences, approximately 95% of which are singletons. Sample: CD8+ T cells from PBMCs. The receptors stem from a human donor with multiple sclerosis. Both conserved end residues are part of each CDR3. Each record gives: J gene, clone size, V gene, D gene, CDR3 DNA, CDR3 protein. D genes are given only for firm matches. Expanded clones get a size class; other rows say once, few or many, or leave the size out.

J: TRBJ2-2
size: once
V: TRBV29-1
D: NA
DNA: TGCAGCGTATACAATTCTGGGGAGCTGTTTTTT
CDR3: CSVYNSGELFF

J: TRBJ2-2
size: NA
V: TRBV9
D: NA
DNA: TGTGCCAGCAGCGACGACTCCTACACCGGGGAGCTGTTTTTT
CDR3: CASSDDSYTGELFF

J: TRBJ2-5
size: NA
V: TRBV9
D: NA
DNA: TGTGCCAGCAGCGTATACGGGGGTGGGCAAGAGACCCAGTACTTC
CDR3: CASSVYGGGQETQYF

J: TRBJ1-1
size: NA
V: TRBV13
D: NA
DNA: TGTGCCAGCAGCTTAACGGCGTACACTGAAGCTTTCTTT
CDR3: CASSLTAYTEAFF

J: TRBJ2-5
size: NA
V: TRBV6-5
D: TRBD2
DNA: TGTGCCAGCAGTTACGGACTAGCGGGAGAGACCCAGTACTTC
CDR3: CASSYGLAGETQYF

J: TRBJ2-1
size: NA
V: TRBV6-5
D: TRBD2
DNA: TGTGCCAGCAGTTGGGGCGGGGGAGTTGAGCAGTTCTTC
CDR3: CASSWGGGVEQFF

J: TRBJ2-3
size: NA
V: TRBV10-3
D: TRBD2
DNA: TGTGCCATCAACCAGGGGACTAGCGGGAGTGGAGATACGCAGTATTTT
CDR3: CAINQGTSGSGDTQYF

J: TRBJ1-5
size: NA
V: TRBV27
D: NA
DNA: TGTGCCAGCGGGTATTATAGCAATCAGCCCCAGCATTTT
CDR3: CASGYYSNQPQHF

J: TRBJ2-1
size: NA
V: TRBV30
D: TRBD1
DNA: TGTGCCTGGAGGGACAGGGGGCGGACTGATGAGCAGTTCTTC
CDR3: CAWRDRGRTDEQFF

J: TRBJ2-7
size: NA
V: TRBV28
D: NA
DNA: TGTGCCAGCAGTTTGTGGGACGTAACCTACGAGCAGTACTTC
CDR3: CASSLWDVTYEQYF

J: TRBJ2-5
size: NA
V: TRBV12-3/TRBV12-4
D: NA
DNA: TGTGCCAGCAGCACCGGGGGTCGAGAGGTGGAGACCCAGTACTTC
CDR3: CASSTGGREVETQYF

J: TRBJ2-5
size: NA
V: TRBV2
D: NA
DNA: TGTGCCAGCGACGAAAAACGGGTAGAAGAGACCCAGTACTTC
CDR3: CASDEKRVEETQYF

J: TRBJ1-5
size: NA
V: TRBV7-9
D: NA
DNA: TGTGCCAGCAGCGATGACCTCCGAGGTCAGCCCCAGCATTTT
CDR3: CASSDDLRGQPQHF

J: TRBJ2-7
size: NA
V: TRBV20-1
D: NA
DNA: TGCAGTGCCCGAGCTGGAGGCTACGAGCAGTACTTC
CDR3: CSARAGGYEQYF

J: TRBJ2-1
size: NA
V: TRBV30
D: NA
DNA: TGTGCCTGGACTAGTAGCTTATTTGAGCAGTTCTTC
CDR3: CAWTSSLFEQFF

J: TRBJ2-7
size: NA
V: TRBV6-5
D: NA
DNA: TGTGCCAGCAGTTACGCGCACAAAACCTACGAGCAGTACTTC
CDR3: CASSYAHKTYEQYF

J: TRBJ2-5
size: NA
V: TRBV20-1
D: TRBD2
DNA: TGCAGCGCCCGGGGACTAGCGGGAGCGGAAGAGACCCAGTACTTC
CDR3: CSARGLAGAEETQYF

J: TRBJ1-1
size: NA
V: TRBV27
D: TRBD1
DNA: TGTGCCACCCAGACAGGGACAGTGAACACTGAAGCTTTCTTT
CDR3: CATQTGTVNTEAFF

J: TRBJ1-6
size: NA
V: TRBV14
D: TRBD1
DNA: TGTGCCAGCAGCCAATACACAGGGGGTAATTCACCCCTCCACTTT
CDR3: CASSQYTGGNSPLHF

J: TRBJ2-7
size: NA
V: TRBV2
D: NA
DNA: TGTGCCAGCAAGACGGAGACCAGCTCCTACGAGCAGTACTTC
CDR3: CASKTETSSYEQYF

J: TRBJ2-5
size: NA
V: TRBV28
D: NA
DNA: TGTGCCAGCAGTTTGAGGACTCTCCCGATGACCCAGTACTTC
CDR3: CASSLRTLPMTQYF

J: TRBJ1-4
size: NA
V: TRBV29-1
D: NA
DNA: TGCAGCGTTCGGATAGGGGAAAAACTGTTTTTT
CDR3: CSVRIGEKLFF

J: TRBJ1-5
size: NA
V: TRBV12-3/TRBV12-4
D: NA
DNA: TGTGCCAGCAGTCCCGGGGTTATGCAGCCCCAGCATTTT
CDR3: CASSPGVMQPQHF

J: TRBJ1-2
size: NA
V: TRBV28
D: NA
DNA: TGTGCCAGCAGTTTTAAGTACGGCTACACCTTC
CDR3: CASSFKYGYTF

J: TRBJ2-1
size: once
V: TRBV13
D: TRBD2
DNA: TGTGCCAGCACGTCCCGCGGGAGTGCCAATGAGCAGTTCTTC
CDR3: CASTSRGSANEQFF

J: TRBJ1-3
size: once
V: TRBV7-9
D: NA
DNA: TGTGCCAGCAGAAAGGGGAGCTCTGGAAACACCATATATTTT
CDR3: CASRKGSSGNTIYF

J: TRBJ2-7
size: NA
V: TRBV20-1
D: NA
DNA: TGCAGTAGTAAGAGACTCGACAGAAACTACGAGCAGTACTTC
CDR3: CSSKRLDRNYEQYF

J: TRBJ1-5
size: NA
V: TRBV18
D: NA
DNA: TGTGCCAGCTCACCATTTTTTACAGGGTGGAAATATAGCAATCAGCCCCAGCATTTT
CDR3: CASSPFFTGWKYSNQPQHF

J: TRBJ2-1
size: NA
V: TRBV25-1
D: NA
DNA: TGTGCCAGCGGGAACTATTACAATGAGCAGTTCTTC
CDR3: CASGNYYNEQFF

J: TRBJ1-4
size: NA
V: TRBV20-1
D: NA
DNA: TGCAGTGCTAAGGCTCCCGGGGACGGTGAAAAACTGTTTTTT
CDR3: CSAKAPGDGEKLFF

J: TRBJ2-7
size: NA
V: TRBV29-1
D: NA
DNA: TGCAGCGTCCGCAGGGGCTACGAGCAGTACTTC
CDR3: CSVRRGYEQYF

J: TRBJ1-1
size: NA
V: TRBV28
D: NA
DNA: TGTGCCAGCAGTGAAGAGTCGGAAGCTTTCTTT
CDR3: CASSEESEAFF

J: TRBJ2-3
size: NA
V: TRBV6-6
D: NA
DNA: TGTGCCAGCAGTTACGGTGACCAAAGGGGTGATACGCAGTATTTT
CDR3: CASSYGDQRGDTQYF

J: TRBJ1-2
size: NA
V: TRBV27
D: NA
DNA: TGTGCCAGCAGTTTATCGGGCGGAGGGATTGTCTATGGCTACACCTTC
CDR3: CASSLSGGGIVYGYTF

J: TRBJ2-3
size: NA
V: TRBV6-5
D: TRBD2
DNA: TGTGCCAGCAGTTACTCATCAACTAGCGGGAGGGCCTATGATACGCAGTATTTT
CDR3: CASSYSSTSGRAYDTQYF

J: TRBJ2-1
size: NA
V: TRBV6-5
D: TRBD2
DNA: TGTGCCAGCAGTTACCGGAATAGCGGGGCCCCCGGGCAGTTCTTC
CDR3: CASSYRNSGAPGQFF

J: TRBJ2-7
size: NA
V: TRBV4-1
D: NA
DNA: TGCGCCAGCAGCCAAGCACAGGGGAGGGCCTACGAGCAGTACTTC
CDR3: CASSQAQGRAYEQYF

J: TRBJ2-7
size: NA
V: TRBV4-2
D: NA
DNA: TGTGCCAGCAGCCAAGTGACGGGATCCATACTCGAGCAGTACTTC
CDR3: CASSQVTGSILEQYF

J: TRBJ1-2
size: NA
V: TRBV27
D: NA
DNA: TGTGCCAGCAGCCCCGGGACGAAAGGGGGCTACACCTTC
CDR3: CASSPGTKGGYTF

J: TRBJ1-1
size: NA
V: TRBV7-9
D: NA
DNA: TGTGCCAGCAGCTTCCCCTGGTCCCAGGGCACTGAAGCTTTCTTT
CDR3: CASSFPWSQGTEAFF

J: TRBJ2-3
size: NA
V: TRBV9
D: NA
DNA: TGTGCCAGCAGCCCGCGGAGGGTCAAGGATACGCAGTATTTT
CDR3: CASSPRRVKDTQYF

J: TRBJ1-6
size: NA
V: TRBV7-2
D: NA
DNA: TGTGCCAGCAGCCTCGACCCCAGAAGATATTCACCCCTCCACTTT
CDR3: CASSLDPRRYSPLHF

J: TRBJ1-1
size: NA
V: TRBV6-5
D: NA
DNA: TGTGCCAGCAGTTACCCCTATCGAACACATCCGGGGAACACTGAAGCTTTCTTT
CDR3: CASSYPYRTHPGNTEAFF

J: TRBJ2-1
size: NA
V: TRBV7-9
D: NA
DNA: TGTGCCAGCAGCTCCGGGACTTCCGAGCAGTTCTTC
CDR3: CASSSGTSEQFF

J: TRBJ1-4
size: NA
V: TRBV7-9
D: TRBD1
DNA: TGTGCCAGCAGCCTACCCCCGGGACAGGGAGACGAAAAACTGTTTTTT
CDR3: CASSLPPGQGDEKLFF